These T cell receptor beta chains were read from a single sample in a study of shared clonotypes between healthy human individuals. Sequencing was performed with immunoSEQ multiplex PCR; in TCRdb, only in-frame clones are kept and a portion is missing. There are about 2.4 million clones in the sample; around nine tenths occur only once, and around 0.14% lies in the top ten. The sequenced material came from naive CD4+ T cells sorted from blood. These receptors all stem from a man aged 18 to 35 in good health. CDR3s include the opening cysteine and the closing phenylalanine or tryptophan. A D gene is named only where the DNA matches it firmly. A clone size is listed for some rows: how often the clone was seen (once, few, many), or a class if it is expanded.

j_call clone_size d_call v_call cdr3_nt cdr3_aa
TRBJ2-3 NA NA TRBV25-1 TGTGCCAGCAGTGAGCCGGGGGCAGATACGCAGTATTTT CASSEPGADTQYF
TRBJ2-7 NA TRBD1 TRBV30 TGTGCCTGGAGCCGCCGGGACAGGGGTACCTACGAGCAGTACTTC CAWSRRDRGTYEQYF
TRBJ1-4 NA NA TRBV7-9 TGTGCCAGCAGTTCATACGAGACAGTCTTGAATGAAAAACTGTTTTTT CASSSYETVLNEKLFF
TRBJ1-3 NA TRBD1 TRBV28 TGTGCCAGCAGTTACGGACAGGTTTTATTCGCTGGGGACACCATATATTTT CASSYGQVLFAGDTIYF
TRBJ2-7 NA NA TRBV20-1 TGCAGTGCCAGGGGCCTGAATTGGCAGTACTTC CSARGLNWQYF
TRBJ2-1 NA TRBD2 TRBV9 TGTGCCAGCAGCGTAGGAGGAGGGAGGGGCCCCTACAATGAGCAGTTCTTC CASSVGGGRGPYNEQFF
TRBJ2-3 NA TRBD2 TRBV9 TGTGCCAGCAGCGTTCGCCCGGGACTAGCGGGAGGCTCCAGCACAGATACGCAGTATTTT CASSVRPGLAGGSSTDTQYF
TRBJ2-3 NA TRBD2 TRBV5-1 TGCGCCAGCAGCGAGGGACTAGCGGGAGGGCCAGTAGATACGCAGTATTTT CASSEGLAGGPVDTQYF
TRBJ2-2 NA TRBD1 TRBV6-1 TGTGCCACCATACGGACAGGGTTGAACACCGGGGAGCTGTTTTTT CATIRTGLNTGELFF
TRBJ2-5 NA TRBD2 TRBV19 TGTGCCAGTAAACCAGCGGGGGGACAAGAGACCCAGTACTTC CASKPAGGQETQYF
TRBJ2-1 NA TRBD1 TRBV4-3 TGCGCCAGCAGCCAAGCGGACAGGGTGGGCAATGAGCAGTTCTTC CASSQADRVGNEQFF
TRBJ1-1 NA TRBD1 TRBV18 TGTGCCAGCTCACCACCGAATCAGGGGACAGCCGTGAACACTGAAGCTTTCTTT CASSPPNQGTAVNTEAFF
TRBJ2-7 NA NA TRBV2 TGTGCCAGCAGTGAACTGACAGGTTCCTACGAGCAGTACTTC CASSELTGSYEQYF
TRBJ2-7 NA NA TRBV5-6 TGTGCCAGCAGCTTGCTCAGGAACACCTACGAGCAGTACTTC CASSLLRNTYEQYF
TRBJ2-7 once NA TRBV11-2 TGTGCCAGCAGCTTAGATCTAGTTAACGAGCAGTACTTC CASSLDLVNEQYF
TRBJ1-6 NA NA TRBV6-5 TGTGCCAGCAGTTTGGGGCAGTTTAATTCACCCCTCCACTTT CASSLGQFNSPLHF
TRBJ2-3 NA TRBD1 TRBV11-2 TGTGCCAGCAGCTCCACCGGGACAGGGGAATCGTCAGATACGCAGTATTTT CASSSTGTGESSDTQYF
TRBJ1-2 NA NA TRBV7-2 TGTGCCAGCAGCTCTAATCCGGGACTGAACTATGGCTACACCTTC CASSSNPGLNYGYTF
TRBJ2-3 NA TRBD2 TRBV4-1 TGCGCCAGCAGCCGGGGACTAGCGGGACCTAGCACAGATACGCAGTATTTT CASSRGLAGPSTDTQYF
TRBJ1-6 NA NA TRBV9 TGTGCCAGCAGCCCCAGAGGTAGAGGAGATAATTCACCCCTCCACTTT CASSPRGRGDNSPLHF
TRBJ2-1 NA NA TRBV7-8 TGTGCCAGCAGCTTATTGGAGCTAGACGGGAATGAGCAGTTCTTC CASSLLELDGNEQFF
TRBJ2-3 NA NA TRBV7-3 TGTGCCAGCAGCCCGGGGATTAGCACAGATACGCAGTATTTT CASSPGISTDTQYF
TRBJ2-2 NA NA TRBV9 TGTGCCAGCAGCGTAGTAGGCCAGAGCCCCGGGGAGCTGTTTTTT CASSVVGQSPGELFF
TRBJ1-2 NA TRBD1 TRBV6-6 TGTGCCAGCAGTTACCGCCAGGGGGCGGGCTATGGCTACACCTTC CASSYRQGAGYGYTF
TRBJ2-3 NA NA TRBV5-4 TGTGCCAGCAGCTGGACGAAGAGCACAGATACGCAGTATTTT CASSWTKSTDTQYF
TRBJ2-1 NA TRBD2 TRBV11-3 TGTGCCAGCAGCAGGACTAGCGGAAACCCCTACAATGAGCAGTTCTTC CASSRTSGNPYNEQFF
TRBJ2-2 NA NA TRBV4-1 TGCGCCAGCAGCCAAGTCCCGGCGGGGCTGTTCGCCGGGGAGCTGTTTTTT CASSQVPAGLFAGELFF
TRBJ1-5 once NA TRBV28 TGTGCCAGCAGTTTAGAACCCAATCAGCCCCAGCATTTT CASSLEPNQPQHF
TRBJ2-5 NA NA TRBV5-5 TGTGCCAGCAGCTTGGGACTCCCTCAAGAGACCCAGTACTTC CASSLGLPQETQYF
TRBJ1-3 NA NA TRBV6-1 TGTGCCAGCAGTGACCAGGCGTACTCTGGAAACACCATATATTTT CASSDQAYSGNTIYF
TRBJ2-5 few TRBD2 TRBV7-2 TGTGCCAGCAGCTTGAACGGCCTAGCGGGAGGTGGGAAGACCCAGTACTTC CASSLNGLAGGGKTQYF
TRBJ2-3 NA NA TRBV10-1 TGCGCCAGCAGTGCTGAGGGGAACGCAGATACGCAGTATTTT CASSAEGNADTQYF
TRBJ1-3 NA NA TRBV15 TGTGCCACCAGCAGAGGACGGCAGGCTGGAAACACCATATATTTT CATSRGRQAGNTIYF
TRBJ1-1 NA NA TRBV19 TGTGCCAGTAGCGGACAGTTCATGAACACTGAAGCTTTCTTT CASSGQFMNTEAFF
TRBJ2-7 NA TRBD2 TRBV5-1 TGCGCCAGCAGCCCCTCTGGGGGACTAGCGAGCTACGAGCAGTACTTC CASSPSGGLASYEQYF
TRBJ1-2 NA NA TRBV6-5 TGTGCCAGCAGTTACAAGGGACGGAACTATGGCTACACCTTC CASSYKGRNYGYTF
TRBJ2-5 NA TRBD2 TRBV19 TGTGCCAGTAGGAGCGGGGGAGGCCAGGAGACCCAGTACTTC CASRSGGGQETQYF
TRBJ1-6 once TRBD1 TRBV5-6 TGTGCCAGCAGCTTGGTAAAGGGACAGCTTAATTCACCCCTCCACTTT CASSLVKGQLNSPLHF
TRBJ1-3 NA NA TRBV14 TGTGCCAGCAGCCAAGCGTCTAGCCTCGGAAACACCATATATTTT CASSQASSLGNTIYF
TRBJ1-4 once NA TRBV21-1 TGTGCCAGCAGCAAAGGGGACAGGGGGCCTACTAATGAAAAACTGTTTTTT CASSKGDRGPTNEKLFF
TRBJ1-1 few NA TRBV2 TGTGCCAGCAGTGAACAGTCGGGGACTGAAGCTTTCTTT CASSEQSGTEAFF
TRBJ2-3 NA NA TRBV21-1 TGTGCCAGCAGCAAAGAGCAGGGGGTTACGGTCACACATACGCAGTATTTT CASSKEQGVTVTHTQYF
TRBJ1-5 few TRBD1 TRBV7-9 TGTGCCAGCAGCTTAGGGGACAGTAGCAATCAGCCCCAGCATTTT CASSLGDSSNQPQHF
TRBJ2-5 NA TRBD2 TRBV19 TGTGCCAGTAGTACGCAGCGGGACTGGACGCAAGAGACCCAGTACTTC CASSTQRDWTQETQYF